This passage covers 11 T cell receptor beta chains from one sample sequenced in a study of regulatory T cells in long-lasting Graves disease. As to time point: newly diagnosed GD, antithyroid drugs for less than 3 months. Researchers made the TCR library from RNA that was extracted from PBMCs. CDR3 regions were amplified by Arm-PCR using iRepertoire HTBI primers to build TCR beta libraries. MiXCR was run by TCRdb on the multiplex PCR reads, yielding one entry per CDR3 protein. The sample gives 250,000 to 300,000 distinct CDR3 sequences, 18% of which show up once; around 15% is in the top ten. These data also formed part of another study, on T cells in Graves' hyperthyroidism and ophthalmopathy.

The sequenced sample was peripheral blood mononuclear cells (PBMCs), obtained at new diagnosis, from a patient treated with antithyroid drugs. The receptor set was obtained from a woman under 40 with Graves disease.

In the case of this clonotype: A much bigger clone sits one base away, suggesting this may be a read error. The chain carries TRBV7-8 and TRBJ2-7, with no clear D. Germline V gives CDR1 SGHVS, CDR2 FQNEAQ. Trimming stripped 2 bases from V and 0 bases from J, with 2 bases between. This CDR3 has 12 residues. CDR3 amino acids: CASSLISYEQYF. CDR3 coding DNA: TGTGCCAGCAGCTTAATCTCCTACGAGCAGTACTTC. The complete variable domain, with remaining parts taken from reference TRBV7-8 and TRBJ2-7, reads GAGVSQSPRYKVAKRGQDVALRCDPISGHVSLFWYQQALGQGPEFLTYFQNEAQLDKSGLPSDRFFAERPEGSVSTLKIQRTQQEDSAVYLCASSLISYEQYFGPGTRLTVT.

Remarks on this clonotype: The junction does not match germline at one end; this may be a read error. This chain connects TRBV5-1 to TRBJ2-2, with D perhaps TRBD2 (5 bases). The CDR3 runs 13 residues. Germline assignment: CDR1 SGHRS and CDR2 YFSETQ. CDR3 residues: CAGSLLETGELFF. The DNA of the CDR3 is TGCGCCGGCAGCTTGCTAGAGACCGGGGAGCTGTTTTTC.

This clonotype was found a few times. This rearrangement joins TRBV28 to TRBJ1-1, with D unclear. Germline V lookup: CDR1 MDHEN, CDR2 SYDVKM. With 6 bases removed from V and 4 bases from J, the gap between germline ends came to 9 bases. The CDR3 loop spans 12 amino acids. The CDR3 DNA sequence: TGTGCCAGCAGGGACCAGCCCACTGAAGCTTTCTTT. This codes for CASRDQPTEAFF.

There are many counts of this clonotype. The V gene is TRBV7-2, the J gene TRBJ2-1; D uncertain. CDR3 length: 12 residues. Trimming cost V 4 bases and J 10 bases, with 11 bases left between them. CDR1 SGHTA and CDR2 FQGNSA come from the germline V gene. The CDR3 sequence is CASSSYQEEQFF. CDR3 bases: TGTGCCAGCAGCTCATACCAGGAGGAGCAGTTCTTC.

The rearrangement uses TRBV6-1 and TRBJ2-1; 12 bases are shared with TRBD2. J gave up 6 bases and V 5 bases, and 5 bases lay outside the gene matches. Germline assignment: CDR1 MNHNS and CDR2 SASEGT. The CDR3 has 15 amino acids. The CDR3 region has the DNA TGTGCCAGCAGTACACTAGCGGGGGGTTTCAATGAGCAGTTCTTC. Its protein product is CASSTLAGGFNEQFF.

This clonotype appeared many times. The V gene is TRBV12-3 or TRBV12-4, the J gene TRBJ2-7; D possibly matches TRBD1 or TRBD2 (5 bases each). CDR3 size: 15 residues. Trimming removed 0 bases from V and 1 base from J, with 10 bases in between. CDR3 DNA: TGTGCCAGCAGTTTAGCGCCGGGGCCATCCTACGAGCAGTACTTC. It yields the protein CASSLAPGPSYEQYF.

This chain uses TRBV5-1 with TRBJ2-1; D may be TRBD2 (6 bases). Germline V lookup: CDR1 SGHRS, CDR2 YFSETQ. Between the trimmed V and J ends, which lost 0 bases and 4 bases, there was a span of 14 bases. This CDR3 region has 16 residues. The CDR3, as DNA: TGCGCCAGCAGCTTGGCCTTTGGGACTGCTTACAATGAGCAGTTCTTC. This encodes CASSLAFGTAYNEQFF.

This clonotype was counted ten times or more. The chain carries TRBV20-1 and TRBJ2-5; 7 bases agree with TRBD1. After removal of 0 bases from V and 2 bases from J, the junction contained 6 bases not matched to a gene. The CDR3 covers 15 residues. CDR1 and CDR2 from the germline V gene are DFQATT and SNEGSKA (reference sequence). CDR3 protein: CSARDPSRGQETQYF. The DNA for the CDR3 is TGCAGTGCTAGAGATCCCAGCAGGGGGCAAGAGACCCAGTACTTC.

This clonotype was seen at least ten times. This chain uses TRBV5-4 with TRBJ1-2; TRBD1 is a possible D gene (5 bases). V was pared by 1 base and J by 9 bases, with 7 bases between. The CDR3 spans 11 residues. The V gene's germline CDR1 is SGHNT and CDR2 YYREEE (reference sequence). CDR3 bases: TGTGCCAGCAGCTTGCTGGGGCGCTACACCTTC. The encoded protein is CASSLLGRYTF. Full variable domain (rest looked up from reference TRBV5-4 and TRBJ1-2): ETGVTQSPTHLIKTRGQQVTLRCSSQSGHNTVSWYQQALGQGPQFIFQYYREEENGRGNFPPRFSGLQFPNYSSELNVNALELDDSALYLCASSLLGRYTFGSGTRLTVV.

This clonotype was detected many times. The gene calls are TRBV20-1 and TRBJ2-2; 10 nucleotides match TRBD1. The CDR3 totals 16 residues. J lost 4 bases, V lost 3 bases, and 8 bases had no gene match. Germline CDR1 is DFQATT and CDR2 is SNEGSKA (reference sequence). CDR3 nucleotide sequence: TGCAGTGCTAGGATAAAGGACAGGGGGACCACCGGGGAGCTGTTTTTT. This encodes CSARIKDRGTTGELFF.

This clonotype was seen repeatedly, ten times or more. The chain uses TRBV20-1 and TRBJ2-7; possibly TRBD2 for D (5 bases). Germline V CDR1 and CDR2: DFQATT, SNEGSKA (reference sequence). There are 15 residues in the CDR3. Trimming left V 3 bases short and J 0 bases short, with 15 bases between. The CDR3 loop reads CSARWGVSTSYEQYF. For the CDR3, the DNA is TGCAGTGCTAGGTGGGGAGTCTCCACCTCCTACGAGCAGTACTTC.